Each of the 23 T cell receptor beta chains below was sequenced from the same sample in a study of PD-1 blockade in classical Hodgkin lymphoma. TCRdb's copy holds only in-frame clones and misses some; the assay was immunoSEQ multiplex PCR. This table holds approximately 32,000 clones, roughly four fifths found once. Each patient experienced a relapse that followed autologous stem cell transplantation, and brentuximab vedotin exposure varied. The specimen comprised peripheral blood mononuclear cells (PBMCs), sampled at baseline. The receptors here all came from a human donor with classical Hodgkin lymphoma.

The chain is built from TRBV5-1 and TRBJ1-1, with D hard to call. V lost 0 bases and J 4 bases, leaving 13 bases between the germline ends. CDR1 is SGHRS, CDR2 YFSETQ, per germline. The CDR3 totals 15 residues. The CDR3 sequence is CASSLDGSPLTEAFF. In DNA, the CDR3 is TGCGCCAGCAGCTTGGATGGTTCCCCCCTCACTGAAGCTTTCTTT.

The chain carries TRBV19 and TRBJ1-4; unclear D gene. Trimming cost V 6 bases and J 5 bases, with 19 bases left between them. The CDR3 covers 16 residues. In germline, CDR1 is LNHDA, CDR2 SQIVND (reference sequence). The DNA for the CDR3 is TGTGCCAGTAGGCCGCCCCCTGGGAAAGGGAATGAAAAACTGTTTTTT. It specifies CASRPPPGKGNEKLFF.

This clone appeared a few times. The chain recombines TRBV19 with TRBJ1-2; unclear D gene. This CDR3 is 17 amino acids long. The germline V and J ends were trimmed by 0 bases and 8 bases, with 22 bases remaining between them. CDR1 and CDR2 (germline): LNHDA, SQIVND (reference sequence). CDR3 amino acids: CASSIDLFSSVSDGYTF. The CDR3 DNA sequence: TGTGCCAGTAGTATAGATCTATTCTCCAGTGTAAGCGACGGCTACACCTTC.

The CDR3 loop is CASSQTSGGDTQYF. In DNA, the CDR3 is TGTGCCAGCAGCCAGACTAGCGGTGGAGATACGCAGTATTTT. V and J are TRBV7-2 and TRBJ2-3; 9 bases fit TRBD2. The CDR3 has 14 residues. Looked up from germline, CDR1 is SGHTA and CDR2 is FQGNSA. With 5 bases clipped from V and 5 bases from J, the junction kept 5 bases outside the gene matches. Supplemented by reference TRBV7-2 and TRBJ2-3, the full variable domain reads GAGVSQSPSNKVTEKGKDVELRCDPISGHTALYWYRQSLGQGLEFLIYFQGNSAPDKSGLPSDRFSAERTGGSVSTLTIQRTQQEDSAVYLCASSQTSGGDTQYFGPGTRLTVL.

This chain links TRBV7-2 with TRBJ2-3, with D possibly being TRBD1 (6 bases). Germline CDR1 is SGHTA and CDR2 is FQGNSA. There are 14 residues in the CDR3. Trimming took off 4 bases at V and 10 bases at J, with 18 bases between the two ends. CDR3 amino acids: CASSSDRFLTSQYF. CDR3 coding DNA: TGTGCCAGCAGCTCTGACAGGTTCCTGACTTCGCAGTATTTT.

The CDR3 DNA reads TGTGCCATCAGTGAAGCGCGGGAGCAGCCCCAGCATTTT. Its translation is CAISEAREQPQHF. This sequence joins TRBV10-3 and TRBJ1-5; D not certain. Deletions cut 3 bases from V and 7 bases from J, with 10 bases between. CDR3 size: 13 residues. The germline gives CDR1 ENHRY, CDR2 SYGVKD.

CDR3 DNA: TGTGCCAGCTCAGGAGAGGACATAGCTCAGCCCCAGCATTTT. Its protein product is CASSGEDIAQPQHF. The V call is TRBV18, the J call TRBJ1-5; D perhaps matches TRBD1 (5 bases). The V gene lost 5 bases and the J gene lost 6 bases, with 14 bases spanning the gap. Germline-derived CDR1 and CDR2 are KGHSH and LQKENI. The CDR3 loop spans 14 amino acids.

This chain joins TRBV5-8 and TRBJ1-2, with D possibly matching TRBD1 (5 bases). The CDR3 extends over 14 amino acids. Trimming shortened V by 6 bases and J by 7 bases, and 19 bases separated the two germline ends. CDR1 and CDR2 (germline): SGHTS, YDEGEE. CDR3 in DNA: TGTGCCAGCACCAGGACGGGGGAAGCGTCTGGCTACACCTTC. It specifies CASTRTGEASGYTF.

The V gene is TRBV11-3, the J gene TRBJ1-3, with no clear D. V lost 5 bases and J 0 bases, leaving 5 bases between the germline ends. This CDR3 spans 13 amino acids. Germline values: CDR1 SGHNT, CDR2 YENEEA. For the CDR3, the DNA is TGTGCCAGCAGCGCGCGCTCTGGAAACACCATATATTTT. It specifies CASSARSGNTIYF.

Points on this clone: A junction end diverges from the germline sequence, so it may reflect a read error. Other nucleotide sequences in the sample specify the same CDR3. The chain employs TRBV9 and TRBJ1-1; no definite D call. The CDR3 runs 13 residues. Germline V gene sequence: CDR1 SGDLS, CDR2 YYNGEE. CDR3 coding DNA: TGTGCCAGCAGCGTAGGAGGGAACGCTGAAGCTTTCTTT. Amino acid sequence: CASSVGGNAEAFF.

This chain uses TRBV7-2 with TRBJ1-6, with D perhaps matching TRBD1 (6 bases). The CDR3 loop spans 14 amino acids. Trimming stripped 7 bases from V and 1 base from J, with 8 bases between. CDR1 is SGHTA and CDR2 is FQGNSA in the germline V gene. CDR3 in amino acids: CASTRGSYNSPLHF. DNA of the CDR3: TGTGCCAGCACCAGGGGTTCCTATAATTCACCCCTCCACTTT.

This clone has more than one count but fewer than ten. The CDR3: CASTIAGGYNEQFF. CDR3 DNA sequence: TGTGCCAGCACCATAGCGGGGGGATACAATGAGCAGTTCTTC. The chain couples TRBV5-4 to TRBJ2-1, with TRBD2 matching 10 bases. CDR1 SGHNT and CDR2 YYREEE come from the germline V gene (reference sequence). This CDR3 has 14 residues. V dropped 6 bases and J dropped 4; count of bases not matched to a gene: 4.

This rearrangement joins TRBV7-8 to TRBJ1-2; the D is unclear. The CDR3 is 13 residues long. The V gene's germline CDR1 is SGHVS and CDR2 FQNEAQ. V dropped 3 bases and J dropped 4 bases, with 9 bases sitting between them. CDR3 region: CASSLGRSYGYTF. CDR3 bases: TGTGCCAGCAGCTTGGGCCGCAGCTATGGCTACACCTTC.

This clone was found a few times. This chain links TRBV10-3 with TRBJ1-1, with TRBD1 as a possible D gene (6 bases). Per germline, CDR1 ENHRY and CDR2 SYGVKD. The CDR3 sequence is 14 residues long. With 2 bases removed from V and 1 base from J, the gap between germline ends came to 8 bases. In DNA form, the CDR3 reads TGTGCCATCAGTGAGAACAGGGCGAACACTGAAGCTTTCTTT. This translates into CAISENRANTEAFF.

The J gene is TRBJ2-2, the V gene TRBV29-1; perhaps TRBD2 as D (5 bases). Germline V lookup: CDR1 SQVTM, CDR2 ANQGSEA. The CDR3 contains 16 residues. V was clipped by 5 bases and J by 4 bases, with 20 bases between them. Here the CDR3 DNA reads TGCAGCGTTCCTACGGGGAAACTAACGGGCACCGGGGAGCTGTTTTTT. It encodes CSVPTGKLTGTGELFF.

This chain joins TRBV7-3 and TRBJ2-5, with TRBD2 matching over 7 bases. Unmatched junction bases numbered 2, after V lost 2 bases and J lost 2 bases. This CDR3 comprises 14 residues. The germline CDR1 and CDR2 sequences are SGHTA and FQGTGA. The CDR3 is CASSLQGGQETQYF. CDR3 DNA: TGTGCCAGCAGCTTACAGGGAGGGCAAGAGACCCAGTACTTC.

This clone appeared a single time. This chain connects TRBV25-1 to TRBJ2-5, with 8 bases that match TRBD1. Germline V CDR1 and CDR2: MGHDK, SYGVNS. J gave up 3 bases and V 5 bases, and 5 bases lay outside the gene matches. The CDR3 spans 14 residues. The DNA for the CDR3 is TGTGCCAGCAGTAACGACAGGGGAAAAGAGACCCAGTACTTC. Its translation: CASSNDRGKETQYF.

The genes are TRBV5-4 and TRBJ2-7; the D gene is possibly TRBD2 (6 bases). Germline V lookup: CDR1 SGHNT, CDR2 YYREEE (reference sequence). V was pared by 0 bases and J by 3 bases, with 16 bases between. The CDR3 is 16 residues long. The CDR3 coding sequence is TGTGCCAGCAGCTTGGGGGAGACTAGTATCGACTACGAGCAGTACTTC. Its protein is CASSLGETSIDYEQYF. Full variable domain (rest looked up from reference TRBV5-4 and TRBJ2-7): ETGVTQSPTHLIKTRGQQVTLRCSSQSGHNTVSWYQQALGQGPQFIFQYYREEENGRGNFPPRFSGLQFPNYSSELNVNALELDDSALYLCASSLGETSIDYEQYFGPGTRLTVT.

The V call is TRBV9, the J call TRBJ2-3; D tentatively reads TRBD1 or TRBD2 (6 bases each). CDR1 and CDR2 (germline): SGDLS, YYNGEE. V was cut by 0 bases and J by 5 bases, with 13 bases left in between. The CDR3 has 15 amino acids. The CDR3 DNA reads TGTGCCAGCAGCGTAGTTGAAGGGGGGCGAGATACGCAGTATTTT. Residues: CASSVVEGGRDTQYF.

The V call is TRBV28, the J call TRBJ2-2; the D call may be TRBD1 or TRBD2 (6 bases each). Per the germline V gene, CDR1 is MDHEN and CDR2 is SYDVKM. This CDR3 contains 15 residues. V gave up 8 bases and J gave up 5 bases, with 18 bases separating them. The DNA of the CDR3 is TGTGCCAGCGGATCTACAGGGAGGAGTACCGGGGAGCTGTTTTTT. Its translation is CASGSTGRSTGELFF.

Written as DNA, the CDR3 is TGTGCCAGCATACCCGGGGCGGGGGCTAACTATGGCTACACCTTC. Translating gives CASIPGAGANYGYTF. This chain links TRBV2 with TRBJ1-2; D is possibly TRBD1 (5 bases). From germline, CDR1 is SNHLY and CDR2 FYNNEI. This CDR3 has 15 residues. Trimming removed 7 bases from V and 0 bases from J, with 15 bases in between.

The chain uses TRBV5-1 and TRBJ2-3; D gene uncertain. Germline CDR1 SGHRS, CDR2 YFSETQ. The CDR3 has 14 amino acids. With 0 bases removed from V and 3 bases from J, the gap between germline ends came to 8 bases. The CDR3 sequence: CASSLGQETDTQYF. The CDR3 nucleotides read TGCGCCAGCAGCTTGGGGCAGGAGACAGATACGCAGTATTTT.

The rearrangement uses TRBV11-3 and TRBJ2-1, with D perhaps matching TRBD2 (5 bases). Trimming took 6 bases from V and 7 from J, leaving 19 bases between them. CDR3 length: 15 residues. Germline V gene data show CDR1 as SGHNT and CDR2 as YENEEA. CDR3 residues: CASSLNPGNTNEQFF. CDR3 coding DNA: TGTGCCAGCAGTCTGAATCCCGGGAATACGAATGAGCAGTTCTTC.